A selection of T cell receptor beta chains follows, all from one sample in a study of T cell responses to AZD1222 COVID-19 vaccine. Measured with immunoSEQ multiplex PCR; TCRdb has only the in-frame clones, and not every one. This sample yields about 140,000 clones, of which 90% to 95% are seen a single time; around 3.5% belongs to the top ten. The sample in question was peripheral blood, obtained 28 days after the second AZD1222 dose. The receptors come from an adult who received the AZD1222 COVID-19 vaccine. CDR3s include the opening cysteine and the closing phenylalanine or tryptophan. D genes are given only for firm matches. Clone size appears in some rows only: once, few, many, or a class for an expanded clone.

j_gene: TRBJ1-4
abundance: .
v_gene: TRBV6-1
d_gene: .
CDR3nt: TGTGCCAGCAGTGAAGTGGGGGGCACTAATGAAAAACTGTTTTTT
CDR3aa: CASSEVGGTNEKLFF

j_gene: TRBJ2-3
abundance: .
v_gene: TRBV6-4
d_gene: .
CDR3nt: TGTGCCAGCAGTGGTACTAGAACAGATACGCAGTATTTT
CDR3aa: CASSGTRTDTQYF

j_gene: TRBJ1-1
abundance: .
v_gene: TRBV6-5
d_gene: .
CDR3nt: TGTGCCAGCAGTCACAAGCCCATGAACACTGAAGCTTTCTTT
CDR3aa: CASSHKPMNTEAFF

j_gene: TRBJ2-7
abundance: .
v_gene: TRBV7-2
d_gene: .
CDR3nt: TGTGCCAGCAGCCCCGATACTAGCTGGAGGGGCGAGCAGTACTTC
CDR3aa: CASSPDTSWRGEQYF

j_gene: TRBJ1-1
abundance: .
v_gene: TRBV27
d_gene: .
CDR3nt: TGTGCCAGCAGTCCCCTAGGGTGGAGCGGCGTGGGGGACACTGAAGCTTTCTTT
CDR3aa: CASSPLGWSGVGDTEAFF

j_gene: TRBJ1-2
abundance: .
v_gene: TRBV3-1/TRBV3-2
d_gene: TRBD1
CDR3nt: TGTGCCAGCCGCGCCAGGGGGCGGCATGGCTACACCTTC
CDR3aa: CASRARGRHGYTF

j_gene: TRBJ2-1
abundance: .
v_gene: TRBV19
d_gene: .
CDR3nt: TGTGCCAGTAGGACTTACGATGAGCAGTTCTTC
CDR3aa: CASRTYDEQFF

j_gene: TRBJ1-2
abundance: .
v_gene: TRBV3-1/TRBV3-2
d_gene: .
CDR3nt: TGTGCCAGCAGCCAAGGAGCTTCGGGTGGTCGAGGCTACACCTTC
CDR3aa: CASSQGASGGRGYTF

j_gene: TRBJ2-2
abundance: once
v_gene: TRBV6-5
d_gene: .
CDR3nt: TGTGCCAGCAGTTACTTAGGACTGGAGAACACCGGGGAGCTGTTTTTT
CDR3aa: CASSYLGLENTGELFF

j_gene: TRBJ1-1
abundance: .
v_gene: TRBV5-1
d_gene: TRBD1
CDR3nt: TGCGCCAGCAGCACGGGGGACAGTCTCACGGGGAACACTGAAGCTTTCTTT
CDR3aa: CASSTGDSLTGNTEAFF

j_gene: TRBJ1-1
abundance: .
v_gene: TRBV5-4
d_gene: .
CDR3nt: TGTGCCAGCAGCCGTCCGAGAAGACGACAGGAGGTAGAGTACACTGAAGCTTTCTTT
CDR3aa: CASSRPRRRQEVEYTEAFF

j_gene: TRBJ2-7
abundance: .
v_gene: TRBV4-2
d_gene: TRBD1
CDR3nt: TGTGCCAGCAGCCAAGATCCGGAAGGGGGCGGGTCCTACGAGCAGTACTTC
CDR3aa: CASSQDPEGGGSYEQYF

j_gene: TRBJ1-6
abundance: .
v_gene: TRBV18
d_gene: .
CDR3nt: TGTGCCAGCTCAGATAAGACAGGTGCTGATTCACCCCTCCACTTT
CDR3aa: CASSDKTGADSPLHF

j_gene: TRBJ2-7
abundance: .
v_gene: TRBV2
d_gene: .
CDR3nt: TGTGCCAGCAGTGACCCCCGGGTCGAGCAGTACTTC
CDR3aa: CASSDPRVEQYF

j_gene: TRBJ1-2
abundance: .
v_gene: TRBV19
d_gene: .
CDR3nt: TGTGCCAGTAGTATAGCGGATGGCTACACCTTC
CDR3aa: CASSIADGYTF

j_gene: TRBJ1-6
abundance: .
v_gene: TRBV13
d_gene: .
CDR3nt: TGTGCCAGCAGCTTAGGCGGGACCAATTCACCCCTCCACTTT
CDR3aa: CASSLGGTNSPLHF

j_gene: TRBJ2-2
abundance: .
v_gene: TRBV19
d_gene: TRBD2
CDR3nt: TGTGCCAGTAACCACGGACTAGCGGGGCGTACCGGGGAGCTGTTTTTT
CDR3aa: CASNHGLAGRTGELFF

j_gene: TRBJ2-1
abundance: once
v_gene: TRBV5-1
d_gene: .
CDR3nt: TGCGCCAGCAGCTATATTGCGGGATCCTCCTACAATGAGCAGTTCTTC
CDR3aa: CASSYIAGSSYNEQFF

j_gene: TRBJ2-7
abundance: .
v_gene: TRBV3-1/TRBV3-2
d_gene: TRBD2
CDR3nt: TGTGCCAGCAGCCAAGATCTAGCGGGAGGAGGCGAGCAGTACTTC
CDR3aa: CASSQDLAGGGEQYF

j_gene: TRBJ1-2
abundance: once
v_gene: TRBV10-3
d_gene: TRBD1
CDR3nt: TGTGCCACCGCACTACAGGGGAGGGACTATGGCTACACCTTC
CDR3aa: CATALQGRDYGYTF

j_gene: TRBJ1-2
abundance: .
v_gene: TRBV6-2/TRBV6-3
d_gene: TRBD1
CDR3nt: TGTGCCAGCAGCGGAGACAGGGGCAACTATGGCTACACCTTC
CDR3aa: CASSGDRGNYGYTF

j_gene: TRBJ2-5
abundance: .
v_gene: TRBV4-2
d_gene: TRBD1
CDR3nt: TGTGCCAGCAGCCAACCTGGGACAGGGGCGGCGGAGACCCAGTACTTC
CDR3aa: CASSQPGTGAAETQYF

j_gene: TRBJ2-1
abundance: .
v_gene: TRBV27
d_gene: TRBD2
CDR3nt: TGTGCCAGCAGTTCCCCGGGACTAGCGGGAGTCTATGAGCAGTTCTTC
CDR3aa: CASSSPGLAGVYEQFF

j_gene: TRBJ1-2
abundance: .
v_gene: TRBV28
d_gene: .
CDR3nt: TGTGCCAGCAGTCCGGACAGAGCTAACTATGGCTACACCTTC
CDR3aa: CASSPDRANYGYTF

j_gene: TRBJ1-1
abundance: .
v_gene: TRBV6-5
d_gene: TRBD1
CDR3nt: TGTGCCAGCATAGACAGGGCTTCCCCTGAAGCTTTCTTT
CDR3aa: CASIDRASPEAFF

j_gene: TRBJ2-2
abundance: .
v_gene: TRBV28
d_gene: TRBD2
CDR3nt: TGTGCCAGCAGTTTTTTACGGCGGGAGCGAACCGGGGAGCTGTTTTTT
CDR3aa: CASSFLRRERTGELFF

j_gene: TRBJ1-2
abundance: .
v_gene: TRBV28
d_gene: TRBD1
CDR3nt: TGTGCCAGCAGGAATCAGGGGGGCCCCTATGGCTACACCTTC
CDR3aa: CASRNQGGPYGYTF

j_gene: TRBJ1-1
abundance: .
v_gene: TRBV28
d_gene: TRBD1
CDR3nt: TGTGCCAGCAGGTCCGGACAGGGAAACACTGAAGCTTTCTTT
CDR3aa: CASRSGQGNTEAFF

j_gene: TRBJ1-5
abundance: .
v_gene: TRBV19
d_gene: .
CDR3nt: TGTGCCAGTAGCGGGGTTGAGCAGCCCCAGCATTTT
CDR3aa: CASSGVEQPQHF